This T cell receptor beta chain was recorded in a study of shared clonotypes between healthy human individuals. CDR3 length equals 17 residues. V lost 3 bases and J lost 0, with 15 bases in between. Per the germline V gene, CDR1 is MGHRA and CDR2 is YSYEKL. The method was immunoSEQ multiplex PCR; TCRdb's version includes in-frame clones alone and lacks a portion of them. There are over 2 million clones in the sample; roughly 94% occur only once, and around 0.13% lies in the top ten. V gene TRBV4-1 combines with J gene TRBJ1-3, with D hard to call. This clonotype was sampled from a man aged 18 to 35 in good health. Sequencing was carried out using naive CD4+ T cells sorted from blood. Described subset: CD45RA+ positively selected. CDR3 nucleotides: TGCGCCAGCAGCCACCCCTCGACGGAATCCTCTGGAAACACCATATATTTT. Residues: CASSHPSTESSGNTIYF.